The 9 T cell receptor beta chains below were found in one sample sequenced in a study of cytomegalovirus exposure and HLA in healthy donors. Vbeta (60) and Jbeta (13) primers were used in the PCR. Generated by immunoSEQ multiplex PCR, the TCRdb table keeps only in-frame clones and is missing some. The sample comprises 110,000 to 150,000 clones, around four fifths of which are singletons, and 3% to 3.5% rests with the top ten. Sequenced material: PBMCs. Receptor source: a male donor in good health and CMV-seronegative.

The rearrangement uses TRBV11-2 and TRBJ2-1; 10 bases align to TRBD2. The germline V gene has CDR1 SGHAT and CDR2 FQNNGV. V trimming: 2 bases; J trimming: 4 bases; junction bases outside the gene matches: 5. The CDR3 has 16 residues. CDR3 in amino acids: CASSLRLAGVYNEQFF. DNA for the CDR3: TGTGCCAGCAGCTTACGTCTAGCGGGGGTATACAATGAGCAGTTCTTC.

The chain has TRBV7-9 and TRBJ1-2; no clear D gene. The CDR3 contains 13 residues. Germline values: CDR1 SEHNR, CDR2 FQNEAQ (reference sequence). Trimming cost V 4 bases and J 8 bases, with 14 bases left between them. This CDR3 reads CASSSIGGSGYTF. In DNA, the CDR3 is TGTGCCAGCAGCTCCATTGGAGGTTCCGGCTACACCTTC.

V and J are TRBV5-1 and TRBJ2-3, with a possible D match to TRBD2 (6 bases). The CDR3 consists of 14 residues. V was shortened by 1 base and J by 6 bases, with 12 bases between the two germline ends. CDR1 and CDR2 (germline): SGHRS, YFSETQ. CDR3 residues: CASSLTSTSDTQYF. The CDR3 DNA is TGCGCCAGCAGCTTGACTAGCACTTCGGATACGCAGTATTTT.

This clone was counted a single time. The junction differs from germline at one of its ends, possibly a read error. This sequence joins TRBV19 and TRBJ1-5; D unresolved. Germline values: CDR1 LNHDA, CDR2 SQIVND (reference sequence). The CDR3 totals 16 residues. The CDR3 sequence: CASSIMGSLSHQPQHF. CDR3 DNA: TGTGCCAGTAGTATAATGGGGAGTCTTAGCCATCAGCCCCAGCATTTT.

V gene TRBV9 combines with J gene TRBJ1-3; D may be TRBD1 (6 bases). This CDR3 spans 16 amino acids. With 1 base removed from V and 0 bases from J, the gap between germline ends came to 11 bases. Germline CDR1 is SGDLS and CDR2 is YYNGEE. The CDR3 region has the DNA TGTGCCAGCAGCGTAATAGGACAGAACTCTGGAAACACCATATATTTT. Its translation is CASSVIGQNSGNTIYF.

The chain has TRBV28 and TRBJ1-5; possibly TRBD1 for D (6 bases). This CDR3 comprises 17 residues. Trimming removed 3 bases from V and 2 bases from J, with 17 bases in between. Germline V gene data show CDR1 as MDHEN and CDR2 as SYDVKM. The CDR3 region is CASSFPWTDSRNQPQHF. The CDR3 bases are TGTGCCAGCAGTTTCCCCTGGACAGACAGCCGCAATCAGCCCCAGCATTTT.

The chain links TRBV28 to TRBJ1-6; a weak D match, TRBD1 (5 bases). Trimming took 5 bases from V and 5 from J, leaving 13 bases between them. The CDR3 runs to 15 residues. Germline-derived CDR1 and CDR2 are MDHEN and SYDVKM. CDR3 sequence (DNA): TGTGCCAGCAGTAAGGGGCGGTCGGATAATTCACCCCTCCACTTT. It translates to CASSKGRSDNSPLHF.

CDR3 coding DNA: TGTGCCAGCAGCTTAGCGAGTCGCTGGGAGACCCAGTACTTC. It is translated as CASSLASRWETQYF. V and J are TRBV7-9 and TRBJ2-5, with D unclear. There are 14 residues in the CDR3. The germline V gene encodes CDR1 SEHNR and CDR2 FQNEAQ (reference sequence). The germline V and J ends were trimmed by 0 bases and 5 bases, with 10 bases remaining between them.

This clone appeared a single time. CDR3 in amino acids: CASSQQAYATNEKLFF. Written as DNA, the CDR3 is TGTGCCAGTAGCCAACAGGCCTATGCAACTAATGAAAAACTGTTTTTT. The gene calls are TRBV19 and TRBJ1-4; tentative D call: TRBD1 (5 bases). Germline V gene lookup returns CDR1 LNHDA and CDR2 SQIVND (reference sequence). Trimming took 6 bases from V and 0 from J, leaving 14 bases between them. The CDR3 extends over 16 amino acids.